Listed here are 24 T cell receptor beta chains from one sample, sequenced in a study of blood T cell repertoires in COVID-19. Libraries were prepared by immunoSEQ multiplex PCR; TCRdb keeps only in-frame clonotypes and omits some of them. The sample shows 20,000 to 25,000 clones, 65% to 85% of them seen only once. The sequenced sample consisted of peripheral blood. The receptors shown here come from a man older than 75 with active or convalescent COVID-19.

The CDR3 DNA reads TGTGCCAGCAGGGGGGACAGGGTCGGATCACCCCTCCACTTT. Its translation is CASRGDRVGSPLHF. The rearrangement joins TRBV28 to TRBJ1-6; 9 nucleotides agree with TRBD1. This CDR3 is 14 amino acids long. With 6 bases clipped from V and 10 bases from J, the junction kept 7 bases outside the gene matches. Germline V CDR1 and CDR2: MDHEN, SYDVKM.

This sequence joins TRBV7-2 and TRBJ1-5, with a possible D match to TRBD1 (5 bases). Trimming removed 2 bases at V and 3 bases at J, with 11 bases between. CDR1 is SGHTA, CDR2 FQGNSA, per germline. This CDR3 region has 15 residues. The CDR3: CASSLQGTPNQPQHF. As DNA, the CDR3 is TGTGCCAGCAGCTTACAGGGAACCCCCAATCAGCCCCAGCATTTT. Looking up the rest from reference TRBV7-2 and TRBJ1-5 gives the full variable domain: GAGVSQSPSNKVTEKGKDVELRCDPISGHTALYWYRQSLGQGLEFLIYFQGNSAPDKSGLPSDRFSAERTGGSVSTLTIQRTQQEDSAVYLCASSLQGTPNQPQHFGDGTRLSIL.

The chain is built from TRBV18 and TRBJ2-3; TRBD2 matches at 14 bases. The CDR3 is 19 amino acids. Germline values: CDR1 KGHSH, CDR2 LQKENI. V lost 6 bases and J lost 2; bases outside the gene matches: 13. Here the CDR3 reads CASSIVPTSGRAVTDTQYF. CDR3 DNA sequence: TGTGCCAGCTCTATAGTTCCGACTAGCGGGAGGGCCGTCACAGATACGCAGTATTTT.

This chain connects TRBV29-1 to TRBJ1-2, with TRBD1 identical over 11 bases. The germline V gene encodes CDR1 SQVTM and CDR2 ANQGSEA. The CDR3 covers 14 residues. With V trimmed by 4 bases and J by 7 bases, 8 bases remained unmatched. CDR3 nucleotide sequence: TGCAGCGTTGTGGGGGACAGGGGGGTTGGTGGCTACACCTTC. This sequence encodes CSVVGDRGVGGYTF.

The V and J genes are TRBV7-2 and TRBJ2-6; 7 nucleotides line up with TRBD1. This CDR3 is built from 18 residues. V dropped 2 bases and J dropped 0; count of bases not matched to a gene: 7. Looked up from germline, CDR1 is SGHTA and CDR2 is FQGNSA. The chain's CDR3 is CASSLQTTGVSGANVLTF. As DNA, the CDR3 is TGTGCCAGCAGCTTACAAACCACAGGGGTCTCTGGGGCCAACGTCCTGACTTTC.

The V and J genes are TRBV18 and TRBJ2-5, with 14 bases identical to TRBD2. Looked up from germline, CDR1 is KGHSH and CDR2 is LQKENI. The trim removed 3 bases at V and 14 bases at J, leaving 8 bases unmatched. The length of the CDR3 is 14 residues. The CDR3 loop reads CASSPSGLAGEFYF. CDR3 bases: TGTGCCAGCTCACCGTCGGGACTAGCGGGAGAGTTTTACTTC.

V gene TRBV6-2 or TRBV6-3 combines with J gene TRBJ1-1; weak D call: TRBD1 (6 bases). V was clipped by 4 bases and J by 2 bases, with 20 bases between them. CDR3 length: 17 residues. In germline, CDR1 is MNHEY, CDR2 SVGEGT. The chain's CDR3 is CASSLNRARDTNTEAFF. CDR3 coding DNA: TGTGCCAGCAGTTTAAACCGAGCCCGGGACACCAACACTGAAGCTTTCTTT.

V is TRBV15 and J is TRBJ2-2, with D tentatively TRBD1 (6 bases). This CDR3 region has 14 residues. Trimming removed 5 bases from V and 8 bases from J, with 15 bases in between. Germline CDR1 and CDR2: LNHNV and YYDKDF (reference sequence). CDR3 DNA sequence: TGTGCCACCAGCCAAAACAGGGCGGCGGGGGAGCTGTTTTTT. Translated: CATSQNRAAGELFF.

The V gene is TRBV5-1, the J gene TRBJ1-1; tentative D call: TRBD1 (6 bases). The CDR3 is 15 amino acids. Per germline, CDR1 SGHRS and CDR2 YFSETQ. Trimming took 0 bases from V and 0 from J, leaving 9 bases between them. The CDR3 DNA sequence: TGCGCCAGCAGCTTGGTAGGGGGTTTGAACACTGAAGCTTTCTTT. Encoded protein: CASSLVGGLNTEAFF.

The table lists this clone with a count of one. The rearrangement uses TRBV25-1 and TRBJ2-3, with 7 bases fitting TRBD2. The ends lost 3 bases at V and 7 bases at J; junction bases unmatched: 13. Germline assignment: CDR1 MGHDK and CDR2 SYGVNS. CDR3 length equals 16 residues. CDR3 DNA: TGTGCCAGCAGTGATCTCTCGCTAGCGGCTCTTAATACGCAGTATTTT. This sequence encodes CASSDLSLAALNTQYF.

Here the CDR3 reads CAIRDRLNSPLHF. As DNA, the CDR3 is TGTGCCATCAGGGACAGACTTAATTCACCCCTCCACTTT. The V call is TRBV10-3, the J call TRBJ1-6; tentatively, D is TRBD1 (6 bases). V lost 6 bases, J lost 6 bases, and 9 bases lay in between. The CDR3 has 13 amino acids. Germline V lookup: CDR1 ENHRY, CDR2 SYGVKD.

The chain is built from TRBV7-3 and TRBJ1-2, with 7 nucleotides matching TRBD1. Germline V gives CDR1 SGHTA, CDR2 FQGTGA. The junction had 11 bases not matched to a gene; V was cut back by 6 bases and J by 4 bases. The length of the CDR3 is 15 residues. Here the CDR3 DNA reads TGTGCCAGCAGTTCAAAGGGGGCGCTTGTCTATGGCTACACCTTC. Translated, it gives CASSSKGALVYGYTF.

J is TRBJ2-2 and V is TRBV5-6; D is possibly TRBD2 (6 bases). Germline V gene data show CDR1 as SGHDT and CDR2 as YYEEEE. The V end was cut by 4 bases, the J end by 7 bases, with 26 bases between. This CDR3 is built from 18 residues. DNA of the CDR3: TGTGCCAGCAGCGCCAGGAAGTCAGCGGGTAATGCAGACGGGGAGCTGTTTTTT. Its protein is CASSARKSAGNADGELFF.

The chain is built from TRBV2 and TRBJ2-2; 14 bases fit TRBD2. V shed 6 bases, J shed 4 bases, and the junction held 1 base outside the gene matches. The CDR3 extends over 15 amino acids. The germline V gene encodes CDR1 SNHLY and CDR2 FYNNEI. This chain's CDR3 is CASRGTSGGTGELFF. In nucleotides, the CDR3 is TGTGCCAGCAGGGGGACTAGCGGGGGCACCGGGGAGCTGTTTTTT. Based on the CDR3 plus reference TRBV2 and TRBJ2-2, the full variable domain is EPEVTQTPSHQVTQMGQEVILRCVPISNHLYFYWYRQILGQKVEFLVSFYNNEISEKSEIFDDQFSVERPDGSNFTLKIRSTKLEDSAMYFCASRGTSGGTGELFFGEGSRLTVL.

The V call is TRBV9, the J call TRBJ2-2, with D perhaps TRBD1 (6 bases). The CDR3 contains 15 residues. The germline V gene has CDR1 SGDLS and CDR2 YYNGEE. Trimming pared 2 bases from V and 2 bases from J, leaving 10 bases between. For the CDR3, the DNA is TGTGCCAGCAGCGTTCGGGACACAAACACCGGGGAGCTGTTTTTT. Its protein product is CASSVRDTNTGELFF.

The gene calls are TRBV9 and TRBJ2-3; 12 positions match TRBD2. V dropped 0 bases and J dropped 1; count of bases not matched to a gene: 9. The CDR3 consists of 19 residues. Germline lookup yields CDR1 SGDLS and CDR2 YYNGEE. CDR3 sequence reads: CASSVVSPRTSGGTDTQYF. The CDR3 region has the DNA TGTGCCAGCAGCGTAGTTTCCCCTAGGACTAGCGGGGGCACAGATACGCAGTATTTT.

This clone has a single count. V gene TRBV6-5 combines with J gene TRBJ2-7, with 10 positions matching TRBD1. Trimming removed 6 bases from V and 4 bases from J; junction bases left unmatched: 6. There are 14 residues in the CDR3. Germline V gives CDR1 MNHEY, CDR2 SVGAGI. The CDR3 region has the DNA TGTGCCAGCAGGACAGGGGGCGCGCAGTACGAGCAGTACTTC. Protein sequence: CASRTGGAQYEQYF.

This chain joins TRBV5-1 and TRBJ2-3; the match to TRBD2 covers 7 bases. With V trimmed by 0 bases and J by 0 bases, 4 bases remained unmatched. Germline V gives CDR1 SGHRS, CDR2 YFSETQ. This CDR3 is 16 amino acids long. The CDR3 nucleotides are TGCGCCAGCAGCTTGGGTTCTAGCGGTAGCACAGATACGCAGTATTTT. Amino acids: CASSLGSSGSTDTQYF.

The chain employs TRBV19 and TRBJ1-1; D is unresolved. CDR1 and CDR2 from the germline V gene are LNHDA and SQIVND (reference sequence). The CDR3 consists of 12 residues. The V end was cut by 7 bases, the J end by 5 bases, with 11 bases between. The CDR3 loop is CASNIGRTEAFF. The CDR3 nucleotides read TGTGCCAGTAATATCGGGAGAACTGAAGCTTTCTTT.

Only one count was recorded for this clone. The V gene is TRBV18, the J gene TRBJ2-7; D is unresolved. The germline CDR1 and CDR2 sequences are KGHSH and LQKENI. V was pared by 3 bases and J by 4 bases, with 4 bases between. This CDR3 has 11 amino acids. The CDR3 region is CASSPEYEQYF. DNA for the CDR3: TGTGCCAGCTCACCGGAGTACGAGCAGTACTTC. Using reference TRBV18 and TRBJ2-7 for the parts outside the CDR3, the full variable domain is NAGVMQNPRHLVRRRGQEARLRCSPMKGHSHVYWYRQLPEEGLKFMVYLQKENIIDESGMPKERFSAEFPKEGPSILRIQQVVRGDSAAYFCASSPEYEQYFGPGTRLTVT.

J is TRBJ1-1 and V is TRBV7-8; 7 bases fit TRBD1. The CDR3 covers 15 residues. Germline V gene data show CDR1 as SGHVS and CDR2 as FQNEAQ. Unmatched junction bases numbered 6, after V lost 5 bases and J lost 0 bases. CDR3 region: CASSLQGEVNTEAFF. Written as DNA, the CDR3 is TGTGCCAGCAGCCTTCAGGGGGAGGTGAACACTGAAGCTTTCTTT.

CDR3 region: CASSQVSTWNTEAFF. As DNA, the CDR3 is TGTGCCAGCAGCCAAGTTTCCACTTGGAACACTGAAGCTTTCTTT. The V call is TRBV14, the J call TRBJ1-1; D not resolved. The CDR3 is 15 residues long. Trimming stripped 1 base from V and 1 base from J, with 10 bases between. Germline values: CDR1 SGHDN, CDR2 FVKESK.

The gene calls are TRBV7-8 and TRBJ1-1; 10 bases align to TRBD1. Germline lookup yields CDR1 SGHVS and CDR2 FQNEAQ. The CDR3 runs 15 residues. Trimming took 5 bases from V and 4 from J; bases not matched to a gene: 7. CDR3 nucleotides: TGTGCCAGCAGCAGAGGACAGGGGGGTAGCACTGAAGCTTTCTTT. It codes for CASSRGQGGSTEAFF.

This chain connects TRBV14 to TRBJ1-2; D might be TRBD1 (6 bases). CDR1 is SGHDN and CDR2 is FVKESK in the germline V gene. The V end lost 1 base, the J end lost 4 bases, and 13 bases lay between the germline ends. The CDR3 has 15 residues. The CDR3 loop is CASSQAGAGVYGYTF. For the CDR3, the DNA is TGTGCCAGCAGCCAAGCAGGGGCCGGGGTCTATGGCTACACCTTC.